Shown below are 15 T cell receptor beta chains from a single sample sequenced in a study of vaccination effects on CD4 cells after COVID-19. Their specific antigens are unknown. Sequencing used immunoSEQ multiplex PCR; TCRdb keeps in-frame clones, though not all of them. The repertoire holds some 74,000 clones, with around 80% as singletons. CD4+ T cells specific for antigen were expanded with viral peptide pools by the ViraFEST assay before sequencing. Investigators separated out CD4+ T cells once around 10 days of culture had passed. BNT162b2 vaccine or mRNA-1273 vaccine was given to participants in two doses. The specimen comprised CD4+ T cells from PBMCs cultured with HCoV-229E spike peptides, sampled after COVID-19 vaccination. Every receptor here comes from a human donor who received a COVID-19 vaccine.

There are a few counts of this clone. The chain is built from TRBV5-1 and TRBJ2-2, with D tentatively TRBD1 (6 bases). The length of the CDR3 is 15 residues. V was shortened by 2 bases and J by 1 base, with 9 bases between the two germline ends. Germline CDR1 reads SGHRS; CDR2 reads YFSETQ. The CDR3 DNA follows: TGCGCCAGCAGCTTAGGCAGGGGGAACACCGGGGAGCTGTTTTTT. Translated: CASSLGRGNTGELFF.

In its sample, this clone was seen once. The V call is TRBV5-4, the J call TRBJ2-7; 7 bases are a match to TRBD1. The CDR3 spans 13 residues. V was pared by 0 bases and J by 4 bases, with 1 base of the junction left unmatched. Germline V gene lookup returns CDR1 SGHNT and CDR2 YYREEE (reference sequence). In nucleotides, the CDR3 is TGTGCCAGCAGCTTGGACAGGGGATACGAGCAGTACGTC. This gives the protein CASSLDRGYEQYV.

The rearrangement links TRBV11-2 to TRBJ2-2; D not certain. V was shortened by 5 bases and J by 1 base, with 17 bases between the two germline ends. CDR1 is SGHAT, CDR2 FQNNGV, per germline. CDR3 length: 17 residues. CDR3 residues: CASSRRISAMNTGELFF. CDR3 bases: TGTGCCAGCAGCCGAAGAATCAGCGCGATGAACACCGGGGAGCTGTTTTTT.

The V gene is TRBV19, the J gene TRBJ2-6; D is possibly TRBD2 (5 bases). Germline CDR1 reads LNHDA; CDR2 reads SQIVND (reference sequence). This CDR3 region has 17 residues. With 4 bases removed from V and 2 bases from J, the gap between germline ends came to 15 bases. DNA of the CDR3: TGTGCCAGTAGTACGCGGGCCCTTAACCCTGGGGCCAACGTCCTGACTTTC. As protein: CASSTRALNPGANVLTF.

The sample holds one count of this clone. CDR3 bases: TGTGCCAGTAGTACAACCACAGGGGGCCAGAGGTCACCCCTCCACTTT. Residues: CASSTTTGGQRSPLHF. V usage is TRBV19 and J usage is TRBJ1-6; 9 bases align to TRBD1. The V gene end was trimmed by 4 bases and the J gene end by 10 bases; junction bases not matched to a gene: 11. The CDR3 consists of 16 residues. CDR1 and CDR2 from the germline V gene are LNHDA and SQIVND (reference sequence). The variable domain in full, completed from reference TRBV19 and TRBJ1-6, reads DGGITQSPKYLFRKEGQNVTLSCEQNLNHDAMYWYRQDPGQGLRLIYYSQIVNDFQKGDIAEGYSVSREKKESFPLTVTSAQKNPTAFYLCASSTTTGGQRSPLHFGNGTRLTVT.

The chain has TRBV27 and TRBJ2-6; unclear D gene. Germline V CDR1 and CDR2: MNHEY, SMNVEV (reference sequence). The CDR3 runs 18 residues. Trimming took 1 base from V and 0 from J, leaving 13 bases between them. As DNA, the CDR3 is TGTGCCAGCAGTTTATTTCCGACACCGTACTCTGGGGCCAACGTCCTGACTTTC. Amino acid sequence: CASSLFPTPYSGANVLTF. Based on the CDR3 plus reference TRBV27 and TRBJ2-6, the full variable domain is EAQVTQNPRYLITVTGKKLTVTCSQNMNHEYMSWYRQDPGLGLRQIYYSMNVEVTDKGDVPEGYKVSRKEKRNFPLILESPSPNQTSLYFCASSLFPTPYSGANVLTFGAGSRLTVL.

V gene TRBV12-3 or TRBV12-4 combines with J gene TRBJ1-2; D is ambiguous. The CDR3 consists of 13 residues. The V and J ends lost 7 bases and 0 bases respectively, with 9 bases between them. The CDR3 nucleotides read TGTGCCAGCACCCTAGGGACTAACTATGGCTACACCTTC. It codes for CASTLGTNYGYTF.

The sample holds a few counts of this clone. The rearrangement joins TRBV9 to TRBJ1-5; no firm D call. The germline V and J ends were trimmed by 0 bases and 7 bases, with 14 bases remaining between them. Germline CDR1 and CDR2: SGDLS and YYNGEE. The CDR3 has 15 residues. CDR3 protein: CASSVDPGRGQPQHF. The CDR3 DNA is TGTGCCAGCAGCGTAGATCCGGGAAGAGGGCAGCCCCAGCATTTT.

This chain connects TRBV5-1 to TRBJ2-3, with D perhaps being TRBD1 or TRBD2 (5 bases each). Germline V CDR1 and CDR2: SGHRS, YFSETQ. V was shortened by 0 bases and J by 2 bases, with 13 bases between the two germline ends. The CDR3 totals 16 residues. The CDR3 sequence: CASSLDGAGYTDTQYF. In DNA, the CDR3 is TGCGCCAGCAGCTTGGACGGGGCAGGGTACACAGATACGCAGTATTTT.

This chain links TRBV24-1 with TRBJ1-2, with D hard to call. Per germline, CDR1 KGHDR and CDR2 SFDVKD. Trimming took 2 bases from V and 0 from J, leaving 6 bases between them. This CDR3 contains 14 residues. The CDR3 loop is CATSDSGPNYGYTF. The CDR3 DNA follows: TGTGCCACCAGTGATTCCGGGCCTAACTATGGCTACACCTTC.

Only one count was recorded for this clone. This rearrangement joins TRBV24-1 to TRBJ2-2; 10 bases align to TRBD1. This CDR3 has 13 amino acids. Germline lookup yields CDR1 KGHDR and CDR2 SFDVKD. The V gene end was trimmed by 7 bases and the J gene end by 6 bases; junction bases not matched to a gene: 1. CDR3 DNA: TGTGCCACCAGGACAGGGGGCTCCGGGGAGCTGTTTTTT. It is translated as CATRTGGSGELFF.

The CDR3 sequence is CASSRGGMNTEAFF. As DNA, the CDR3 is TGCGCCAGCAGCCGAGGGGGGATGAACACTGAAGCTTTCTTT. The chain joins TRBV5-1 to TRBJ1-1, with D possibly matching TRBD1 (6 bases). V lost 4 bases to trimming and J lost 0 bases, with 10 bases between them. CDR3 length equals 14 residues. CDR1 and CDR2 (germline): SGHRS, YFSETQ.

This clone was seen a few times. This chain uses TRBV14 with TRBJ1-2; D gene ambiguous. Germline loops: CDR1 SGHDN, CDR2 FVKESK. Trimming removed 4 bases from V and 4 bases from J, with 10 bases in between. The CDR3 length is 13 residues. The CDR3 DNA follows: TGTGCCAGCAGCCCGACATCAATCTATGGCTACACCTTC. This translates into CASSPTSIYGYTF. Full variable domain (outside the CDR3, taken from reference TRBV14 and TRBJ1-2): EAGVTQFPSHSVIEKGQTVTLRCDPISGHDNLYWYRRVMGKEIKFLLHFVKESKQDESGMPNNRFLAERTGGTYSTLKVQPAELEDSGVYFCASSPTSIYGYTFGSGTRLTVV.

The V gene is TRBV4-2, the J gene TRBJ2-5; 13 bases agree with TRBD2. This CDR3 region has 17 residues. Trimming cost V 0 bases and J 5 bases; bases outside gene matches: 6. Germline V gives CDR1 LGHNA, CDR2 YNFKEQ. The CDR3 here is CASSQEATSGGRETQYF. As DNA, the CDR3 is TGTGCCAGCAGCCAAGAAGCGACTAGCGGGGGGAGGGAGACCCAGTACTTC.

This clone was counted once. CDR3 nucleotides: TGTGCCACTTCGACGGAGCACAATGAGCAGTTCTTC. Encoded protein: CATSTEHNEQFF. The chain links TRBV24-1 to TRBJ2-1; D gene unclear. The germline V gene encodes CDR1 KGHDR and CDR2 SFDVKD. The CDR3 length is 12 residues. The V gene lost 10 bases and the J gene lost 5 bases, with 11 bases spanning the gap.